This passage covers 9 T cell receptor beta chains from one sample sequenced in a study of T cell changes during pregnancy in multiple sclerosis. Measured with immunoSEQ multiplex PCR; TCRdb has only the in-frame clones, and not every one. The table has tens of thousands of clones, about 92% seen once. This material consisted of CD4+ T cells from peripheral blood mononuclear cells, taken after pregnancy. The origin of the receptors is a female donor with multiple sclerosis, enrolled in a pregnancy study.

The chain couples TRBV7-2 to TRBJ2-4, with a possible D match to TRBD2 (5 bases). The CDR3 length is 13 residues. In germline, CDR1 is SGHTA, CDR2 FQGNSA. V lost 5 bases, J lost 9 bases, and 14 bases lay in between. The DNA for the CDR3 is TGTGCCAGCAGCCGTGACGGGGATGGCATTCAGTACTTC. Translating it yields CASSRDGDGIQYF.

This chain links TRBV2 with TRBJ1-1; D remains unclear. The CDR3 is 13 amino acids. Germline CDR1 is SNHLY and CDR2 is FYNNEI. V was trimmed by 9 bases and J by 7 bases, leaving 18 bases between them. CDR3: CASGRSPGNEAFF. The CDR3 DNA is TGTGCCAGTGGGCGATCACCCGGGAATGAAGCTTTCTTT.

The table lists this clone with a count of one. CDR3 residues: CASSQTDRGGYTF. CDR3 DNA: TGCGCCAGCAGCCAAACGGATAGGGGTGGCTACACCTTC. V and J are TRBV4-3 and TRBJ1-2; a weak D match, TRBD1 (5 bases). V lost 2 bases and J 7 bases, leaving 11 bases between the germline ends. The CDR3 contains 13 residues. Germline V gene data show CDR1 as LGHNA and CDR2 as YSLEER.

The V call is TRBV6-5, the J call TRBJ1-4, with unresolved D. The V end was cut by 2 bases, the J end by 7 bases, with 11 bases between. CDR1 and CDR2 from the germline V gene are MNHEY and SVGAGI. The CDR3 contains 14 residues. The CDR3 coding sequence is TGTGCCAGCAGTTACGGGAGATGGAGTGAAAAACTGTTTTTT. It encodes CASSYGRWSEKLFF.

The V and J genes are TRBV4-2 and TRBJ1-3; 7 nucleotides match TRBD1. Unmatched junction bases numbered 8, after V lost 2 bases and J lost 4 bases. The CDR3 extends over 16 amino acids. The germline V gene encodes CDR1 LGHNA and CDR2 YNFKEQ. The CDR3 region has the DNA TGTGCCAGCAGCCAATTCAAGGGGGCTCCGGGAAACACCATATATTTT. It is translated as CASSQFKGAPGNTIYF.

The CDR3 reads CASSVGQSTEAFF. The CDR3 DNA follows: TGTGCCAGCTCAGTCGGACAGAGCACTGAAGCTTTCTTT. The chain joins TRBV18 to TRBJ1-1; D may be TRBD1 (6 bases). V lost 5 bases and J lost 4, with 11 bases in between. The CDR3 covers 13 residues. Germline CDR1 reads KGHSH; CDR2 reads LQKENI. Full variable domain (outside the CDR3, taken from reference TRBV18 and TRBJ1-1): NAGVMQNPRHLVRRRGQEARLRCSPMKGHSHVYWYRQLPEEGLKFMVYLQKENIIDESGMPKERFSAEFPKEGPSILRIQQVVRGDSAAYFCASSVGQSTEAFFGQGTRLTVV.

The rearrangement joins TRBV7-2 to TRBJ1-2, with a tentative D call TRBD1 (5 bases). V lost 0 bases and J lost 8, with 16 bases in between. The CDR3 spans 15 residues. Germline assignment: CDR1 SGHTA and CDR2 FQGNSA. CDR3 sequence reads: CASSLAWGRDKGYTF. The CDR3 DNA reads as TGTGCCAGCAGCTTAGCGTGGGGCAGGGATAAGGGCTACACCTTC.

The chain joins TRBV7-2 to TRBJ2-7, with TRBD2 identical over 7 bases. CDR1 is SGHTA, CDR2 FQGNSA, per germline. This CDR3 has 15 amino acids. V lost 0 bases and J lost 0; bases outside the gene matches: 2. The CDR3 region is CASSLAGGSSYEQYF. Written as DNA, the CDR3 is TGTGCCAGCAGCTTAGCGGGGGGGAGCTCCTACGAGCAGTACTTC.

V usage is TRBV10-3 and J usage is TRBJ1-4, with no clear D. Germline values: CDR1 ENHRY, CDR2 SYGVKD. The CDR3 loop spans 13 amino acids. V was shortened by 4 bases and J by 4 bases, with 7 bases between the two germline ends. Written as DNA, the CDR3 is TGTGCCATCAGTGGCCAGTTTAATGAAAAACTGTTTTTT. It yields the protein CAISGQFNEKLFF.